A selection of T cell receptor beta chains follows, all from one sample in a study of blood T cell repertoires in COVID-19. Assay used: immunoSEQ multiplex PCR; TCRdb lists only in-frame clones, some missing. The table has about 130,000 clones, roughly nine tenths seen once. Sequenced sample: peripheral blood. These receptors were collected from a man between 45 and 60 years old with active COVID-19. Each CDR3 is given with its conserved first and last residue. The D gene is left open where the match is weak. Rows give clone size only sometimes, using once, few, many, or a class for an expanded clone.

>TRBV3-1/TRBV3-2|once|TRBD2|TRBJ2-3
CASSQDFGGLVRDTQYF
TGTGCCAGCAGCCAAGATTTCGGCGGACTAGTGAGAGATACGCAGTATTTT
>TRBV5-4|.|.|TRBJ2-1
CASSLGGGVSYNEQFF
TGTGCCAGCAGCTTGGGCGGCGGGGTCTCCTACAATGAGCAGTTCTTC
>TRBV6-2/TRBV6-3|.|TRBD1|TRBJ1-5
CASRYRGSLNQPQHF
TGTGCCAGCAGATACAGGGGAAGCCTCAATCAGCCCCAGCATTTT
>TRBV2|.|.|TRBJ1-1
CASSERVATEAFF
TGTGCCAGCAGTGAACGGGTGGCCACTGAAGCTTTCTTT
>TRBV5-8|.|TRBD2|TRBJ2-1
CASSWGSGGYNEQFF
TGTGCCAGCAGCTGGGGGAGCGGGGGCTACAATGAGCAGTTCTTC
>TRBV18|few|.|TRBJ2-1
CASSPSHQGGNEQFF
TGTGCCAGCTCACCCTCCCACCAGGGGGGCAATGAGCAGTTCTTC
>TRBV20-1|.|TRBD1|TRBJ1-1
CSARATGGSFF
TGCAGTGCTAGAGCTACAGGGGGGAGCTTCTTT
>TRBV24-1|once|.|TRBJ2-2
CATSLGAGPGELFF
TGTGCCACCAGTCTAGGGGCCGGCCCCGGGGAGCTGTTTTTT
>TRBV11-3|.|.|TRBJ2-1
CASSLAFGAGSSYNEQFF
TGTGCCAGCAGCTTAGCATTCGGGGCGGGAAGCTCCTACAATGAGCAGTTCTTC
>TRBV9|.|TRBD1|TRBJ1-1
CASSVGTGSTTEAFF
TGTGCCAGCAGCGTCGGGACAGGGTCGACCACTGAAGCTTTCTTT
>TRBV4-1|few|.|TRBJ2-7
CASSQGRGPYEQYF
TGCGCCAGCAGCCAAGGCAGGGGCCCTTACGAGCAGTACTTC
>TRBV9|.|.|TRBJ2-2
CASSVVQNTGELFF
TGTGCCAGCAGCGTAGTTCAAAACACCGGGGAGCTGTTTTTT
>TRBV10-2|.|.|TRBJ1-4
CASRQTGWEKLFF
TGCGCCAGTCGACAAACAGGGTGGGAAAAACTGTTTTTT
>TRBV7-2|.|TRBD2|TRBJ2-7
CASSLSTSGRSYEQYF
TGTGCCAGCAGCTTAAGTACTAGCGGCCGCTCCTACGAGCAGTACTTC
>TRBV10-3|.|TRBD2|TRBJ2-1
CATSGLAGTNEQFF
TGTGCCACCTCGGGACTAGCGGGGACCAATGAGCAGTTCTTC
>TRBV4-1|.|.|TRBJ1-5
CASSQDPSSNQPQHF
TGCGCCAGCAGCCAAGACCCCAGTAGCAATCAGCCCCAGCATTTT